This T cell receptor (beta chain) was recovered during a study of PD-L1 blockade in urothelial cancer. Turning to the study itself: The analyses of blood took place 3 weeks (second dose) and 6 weeks after treatment start. Study findings and constraints: Having blood TCR clonality under the median before treatment predicted better survival.

Noted time point: peripheral blood 6 weeks after treatment start. In regard to this clone: Its antigen remains unidentified.

The V end lost 6 bases, the J end lost 0 bases, and 13 bases lay between the germline ends. The germline CDR1 and CDR2 sequences are MDHEN and SYDVKM. This CDR3 comprises 15 residues. Synthetic TCR analog templates were spiked into all PCRs individually. TCRdb keeps only in-frame clones here, not all; method: immunoSEQ multiplex PCR. In the table there are tens of thousands of clones, about 89% of which are singletons. This specimen was PBMCs, taken around atezolizumab (anti-PD-L1) treatment. V and J are TRBV28 and TRBJ2-3; tentatively, D is TRBD2 (5 bases). This sequence was found in an older man with urothelial cancer. CDR3 loop: CASRFPGSSTDTQYF. In DNA form, the CDR3 reads TGTGCCAGCAGGTTTCCGGGGTCTAGCACAGATACGCAGTATTTT.